The 18 T cell receptor beta chains given below trace back to one sample, sequenced in a study of cytomegalovirus exposure and HLA in healthy donors. The repertoire was sequenced with immunoSEQ multiplex PCR; TCRdb's copy has only in-frame clones and lacks some. The sample carries roughly 130,000 clones, approximately 91% recorded once. Sequenced sample: PBMCs. The origin of the receptors is a man between 25 and 39 years old in good health and CMV-seronegative.

The chain combines TRBV7-9 with TRBJ2-7; weak D call: TRBD1 (5 bases). Germline lookup yields CDR1 SEHNR and CDR2 FQNEAQ (reference sequence). Trimming left V 0 bases short and J 5 bases short, with 11 bases between. This CDR3 comprises 14 residues. DNA for the CDR3: TGTGCCAGCAGCTTAGCGCTCCAGGGCCACGAGCAGTACTTC. Amino acid sequence: CASSLALQGHEQYF.

This clone turned up a few times. The chain is built from TRBV30 and TRBJ1-6; 7 bases match TRBD1. The ends lost 4 bases at V and 5 bases at J; junction bases unmatched: 2. The germline V gene encodes CDR1 GTSNPN and CDR2 SVGIG (reference sequence). The CDR3 consists of 13 residues. The CDR3 loop is CAWMGQNNSPLHF. CDR3 coding DNA: TGTGCCTGGATGGGACAGAATAATTCACCCCTCCACTTT.

V is TRBV7-2 and J is TRBJ1-2, with D tentatively TRBD1 (5 bases). Trimming cost V 5 bases and J 1 base, with 14 bases left between them. Germline V lookup: CDR1 SGHTA, CDR2 FQGNSA. The CDR3 is made up of 15 amino acids. The CDR3 bases are TGTGCCAGCAGCACAACAGGTTATTATAACTATGGCTACACCTTC. Its protein product is CASSTTGYYNYGYTF. The entire variable domain, with the rest obtained from reference TRBV7-2 and TRBJ1-2, is as follows: GAGVSQSPSNKVTEKGKDVELRCDPISGHTALYWYRQSLGQGLEFLIYFQGNSAPDKSGLPSDRFSAERTGGSVSTLTIQRTQQEDSAVYLCASSTTGYYNYGYTFGSGTRLTVV.

The chain recombines TRBV5-6 with TRBJ2-2; D may be TRBD1 (5 bases). The CDR3 sequence is 15 residues long. Germline values: CDR1 SGHDT, CDR2 YYEEEE. V dropped 2 bases and J dropped 3 bases, with 11 bases sitting between them. CDR3 protein: CASSFRVGDTGELFF. For the CDR3, the DNA is TGTGCCAGCAGCTTCAGGGTTGGGGACACCGGGGAGCTGTTTTTT.

The chain carries TRBV4-3 and TRBJ2-6; D unclear. V was clipped by 1 base and J by 0 bases, with 7 bases between them. This CDR3 spans 16 amino acids. From germline, CDR1 is LGHNA and CDR2 YSLEER. The CDR3 region has the DNA TGCGCCAGCAGCCAAGCCCATAGCTCTGGGGCCAACGTCCTGACTTTC. The encoded protein is CASSQAHSSGANVLTF.

The rearrangement links TRBV30 to TRBJ1-3; tentative D call: TRBD1 (6 bases). The CDR3 length is 17 residues. Germline V lookup: CDR1 GTSNPN, CDR2 SVGIG (reference sequence). V lost 1 base and J 0 bases, leaving 16 bases between the germline ends. CDR3 in amino acids: CAWSEAGALLSGNTIYF. The DNA of the CDR3 is TGTGCCTGGAGTGAGGCAGGGGCCTTACTCTCTGGAAACACCATATATTTT.

The chain combines TRBV5-6 with TRBJ2-1, with TRBD2 matching over 12 bases. V gave up 5 bases and J gave up 1 base; unmatched junction bases: 1. The CDR3 consists of 15 residues. Germline V CDR1 and CDR2: SGHDT, YYEEEE. The CDR3 sequence: CASRGTSGSYNEQFF. CDR3 sequence (DNA): TGTGCCAGCAGGGGGACTAGCGGGTCCTACAATGAGCAGTTCTTC.

The rearrangement joins TRBV5-1 to TRBJ1-1; D might be TRBD1 (6 bases). V gave up 4 bases and J gave up 5 bases, with 12 bases separating them. The CDR3 length is 13 residues. Germline assignment: CDR1 SGHRS and CDR2 YFSETQ. The CDR3 loop is CASSGRGVTEAFF. CDR3 nucleotide sequence: TGCGCCAGCAGCGGGAGGGGGGTGACTGAAGCTTTCTTT.

V usage is TRBV4-3 and J usage is TRBJ2-7, with 10 bases that match TRBD1. Germline V gene sequence: CDR1 LGHNA, CDR2 YSLEER. The CDR3 runs 14 residues. The V and J ends lost 0 bases and 5 bases, in that order; junction bases with no gene match: 1. CDR3 protein: CASSQDGTGDEQYF. CDR3 DNA: TGCGCCAGCAGCCAAGATGGGACAGGGGACGAGCAGTACTTC.

The rearrangement joins TRBV7-2 to TRBJ2-5, with 10 bases identical to TRBD2. V trimming: 5 bases; J trimming: 3 bases; junction bases outside the gene matches: 6. Germline values: CDR1 SGHTA, CDR2 FQGNSA. This CDR3 is 15 amino acids long. This CDR3 reads CASSPQSGREETQYF. The CDR3 DNA follows: TGTGCCAGCAGCCCCCAAAGCGGGAGGGAAGAGACCCAGTACTTC.

V is TRBV2 and J is TRBJ1-4; 7 positions agree with TRBD1. CDR3 length: 15 amino acids. Germline CDR1 reads SNHLY; CDR2 reads FYNNEI. J lost 3 bases, V lost 4 bases, and 5 bases had no gene match. CDR3 nucleotide sequence: TGTGCCAGCAGTGGCTCAGGGGGACCTAATGAAAAACTGTTTTTT. This encodes CASSGSGGPNEKLFF.

The gene calls are TRBV9 and TRBJ2-1; TRBD2 agrees at 14 bases. V dropped 4 bases and J dropped 4; count of bases not matched to a gene: 1. Germline-derived CDR1 and CDR2 are SGDLS and YYNGEE. This CDR3 has 15 amino acids. CDR3 sequence: CASSRTSGRYNEQFF. CDR3 coding DNA: TGTGCCAGCAGCCGGACTAGCGGGAGGTACAATGAGCAGTTCTTC.

This chain uses TRBV7-2 with TRBJ2-7; perhaps TRBD2 as D (5 bases). Germline assignment: CDR1 SGHTA and CDR2 FQGNSA. V lost 1 base, J lost 6 bases, and 16 bases lay in between. CDR3 length: 15 residues. For the CDR3, the DNA is TGTGCCAGCAGCTTAGGCAGTGGTTTTGAGGGCGAGCAGTACTTC. Protein sequence: CASSLGSGFEGEQYF.

V usage is TRBV6-6 and J usage is TRBJ1-5; TRBD1 aligns across 7 bases. V dropped 2 bases and J dropped 4; count of bases not matched to a gene: 5. CDR3 size: 15 residues. In germline, CDR1 is MNHNY, CDR2 SVGAGI (reference sequence). The CDR3 loop is CASSYPGTDNQPQHF. The DNA of the CDR3 is TGTGCCAGCAGTTACCCCGGGACAGATAATCAGCCCCAGCATTTT.

The V call is TRBV25-1, the J call TRBJ2-7, with 11 bases that match TRBD1. From germline, CDR1 is MGHDK and CDR2 SYGVNS. The CDR3 spans 16 residues. V lost 6 bases and J lost 6; bases outside the gene matches: 13. DNA of the CDR3: TGTGCCAGCAGCCGCGAACCGGGACAGGGGGACGTCGAGCAGTACTTC. Encoded protein: CASSREPGQGDVEQYF.

The chain couples TRBV2 to TRBJ2-5; TRBD2 agrees at 11 bases. Per germline, CDR1 SNHLY and CDR2 FYNNEI. After removal of 8 bases from V and 2 bases from J, the junction contained 19 bases not matched to a gene. CDR3 length: 19 residues. CDR3 residues: CASEDGLPSGRPLQETQYF. DNA for the CDR3: TGTGCCAGCGAAGACGGCTTACCTAGCGGGAGGCCCTTACAAGAGACCCAGTACTTC.

This chain connects TRBV7-9 to TRBJ1-6; 9 nucleotides match TRBD1. The germline V gene has CDR1 SEHNR and CDR2 FQNEAQ (reference sequence). CDR3 length: 17 residues. V was pared by 3 bases and J by 0 bases, with 3 bases of the junction left unmatched. CDR3: CASSFGQGSSYNSPLHF. CDR3 in DNA: TGTGCCAGCAGCTTCGGACAGGGGAGCTCCTATAATTCACCCCTCCACTTT.

The rearrangement uses TRBV5-4 and TRBJ2-1; TRBD1 aligns across 7 bases. Germline assignment: CDR1 SGHNT and CDR2 YYREEE (reference sequence). Unmatched junction bases numbered 7, after V lost 4 bases and J lost 0 bases. The CDR3 sequence is 16 residues long. The CDR3 loop is CASSPPGQSSYNEQFF. DNA for the CDR3: TGTGCCAGCAGCCCCCCGGGACAGAGCTCCTACAATGAGCAGTTCTTC.